Reported below is one TCR beta chain. These data originate in a study of blood T cell repertoires in COVID-19. Study-wide background: COVID-19 samples collected from the United States, Italy and Spain covered acute and convalescent phases. Sources were T cells, B-cell-depleted T cells, or PBMCs; the material itself was cDNA or gDNA.

Under the authors' procedure: For nucleated cells, counts were estimated from reference gene primer amplification. Clones were sequenced by immunoSEQ multiplex PCR, and TCRdb holds only the in-frame ones, with some missing. V, J and clone size reflect that table, while D and trimming were determined from the DNA. The table shows around 210,000 clones, with approximately 80% occurring only once. There are 15 residues in the CDR3. Germline loops: CDR1 MNHEY, CDR2 SVGAGI. Trimming stripped 8 bases from V and 4 bases from J, with 18 bases between. This chain connects TRBV6-5 to TRBJ1-5, with a tentative D call TRBD1 (6 bases). The receptor was derived from a human donor in a cohort sampled during active COVID-19. Material for sequencing was peripheral blood. CDR3 bases: TGTGCCAGCCAACGGGACATACCGGGAAATCAGCCCCAGCATTTT. This sequence encodes CASQRDIPGNQPQHF.